These 32 T cell receptor beta chains originate from one sample sequenced in a study of tumor-infiltrating lymphocytes in primary liver carcinoma. cDNA specific to TCR beta was made from roughly 500 ng of total RNA, with a constant-region primer employed for priming. Employing slightly modified ARM-PCR, three nested multiplex PCR rounds were run, and these gave rise to the TCR beta libraries. Each of the first two PCR rounds ran about 9 cycles with TRBV1-TRBV30 forward and C-beta reverse primers. TCRdb recomputed calls from the multiplex PCR reads with MiXCR, one row per CDR3 protein. The sample lists about 120,000 distinct CDR3 sequences, 50% to 65% seen once, with approximately 9.9% in the top ten. Co-extraction of RNA and DNA was performed on about 20-32 mg of unsorted bulk tissue. Sequenced input: liver tumor tissue from sampling region 1. Subset meaning: tumor region T1, superior pole. The origin of the receptors is a woman aged 55-69 years with primary liver carcinoma and hepatitis B virus infection.

This clonotype was picked up many times. The CDR3 bases are TGTGCCAGCAGCTTGAAGCTGGCGGGAGGGTACAATGAGCAGTTCTTC. This codes for CASSLKLAGGYNEQFF. V gene TRBV5-4 combines with J gene TRBJ2-1; 9 positions agree with TRBD2. The CDR3 sequence is 16 residues long. Germline loops: CDR1 SGHNT, CDR2 YYREEE (reference sequence). After removal of 1 base from V and 4 bases from J, the junction contained 6 bases not matched to a gene.

In regard to this clonotype: One end of the junction varies from germline; a read error may be responsible. The V gene is TRBV4-2, the J gene TRBJ1-1; D not resolved. CDR3 length: 13 amino acids. Germline V gene sequence: CDR1 LGHNA, CDR2 YNFKEQ. CDR3 sequence reads: CASIQPERAEAFF. The CDR3 DNA follows: TGTGCCAGCATCCAACCAGAGAGAGCAGAAGCTTTCTTT.

This clonotype was picked up a small number of times. The chain has TRBV7-9 and TRBJ1-5; D not resolved. V gave up 8 bases and J gave up 6 bases, with 11 bases separating them. The germline gives CDR1 SEHNR, CDR2 FQNEAQ (reference sequence). The length of the CDR3 is 12 residues. As DNA, the CDR3 is TGTGCCAGCCAGCAGGACGGTCAGCCCCAGCATTTT. Translation: CASQQDGQPQHF. Variable domain in full (rest from reference TRBV7-9 and TRBJ1-5): DTGVSQNPRHKITKRGQNVTFRCDPISEHNRLYWYRQTLGQGPEFLTYFQNEAQLEKSRLLSDRFSAERPKGSFSTLEIQRTEQGDSAMYLCASQQDGQPQHFGDGTRLSIL.

On this clonotype: A much larger clone lies one base from this, so it may be a read error. The rearrangement links TRBV6-1 to TRBJ2-1, with D unclear. The CDR3 spans 14 residues. With 10 bases removed from V and 1 base from J, the gap between germline ends came to 14 bases. The germline gives CDR1 MNHNS, CDR2 SASEGT. The CDR3 DNA reads TGTGCCAACTCCCCTCATAGATCCTACAATGAGCAGTTCTTC. Its translation: CANSPHRSYNEQFF.

Concerning this clonotype: This could be a read error, since a much larger clone is one nucleotide away. The V call is TRBV6-1, the J call TRBJ1-3, with D perhaps matching TRBD1 (6 bases). Germline V gene sequence: CDR1 MNHNS, CDR2 SASEGT. CDR3 length equals 16 residues. This chain's CDR3 is CASTYRRTDKGDTIDF. The DNA for the CDR3 is TGTGCCAGCACTTACCGCAGGACTGATAAAGGGGACACCATAGATTTT.

Concerning this clonotype itself: Compared with germline, one end of the junction differs, possibly owing to a read error. The chain employs TRBV25-1 and TRBJ1-1; the D gene is possibly TRBD1 (5 bases). This CDR3 spans 15 amino acids. Germline CDR1 is MGHDK and CDR2 is SYGVNS. CDR3 protein: CARSDEPGRNTEAFF. CDR3 DNA sequence: TGTGCCAGAAGTGACGAACCGGGACGGAACACTGAAGCTTTCTTT.

This clonotype came up a few times. A read error may explain this, as a much larger clone is one base away. The J gene is TRBJ2-2, the V gene TRBV6-5; a weak D match, TRBD1 (6 bases). Germline CDR1 and CDR2: MNHEY and SVGAGI. Trimming removed 6 bases from V and 6 bases from J, with 17 bases in between. This CDR3 is built from 15 residues. The CDR3 sequence is CASRTSGVGSGELFF. The CDR3, as DNA: TGTGCCAGCAGGACCTCAGGGGTGGGCTCCGGGGAGCTGTTTTTT.

There are many counts of this clonotype. The chain joins TRBV4-1 to TRBJ2-7, with no clear D. The CDR3 loop spans 13 amino acids. Trimming cost V 1 base and J 5 bases, with 9 bases left between them. Germline V gene data show CDR1 as MGHRA and CDR2 as YSYEKL. CDR3 DNA: TGCGCCAGCAGCCAAGTTTCAGGCGACGAGCAGTACTTC. This sequence encodes CASSQVSGDEQYF.

The rearrangement joins TRBV7-8 to TRBJ2-3, with D possibly matching TRBD2 (6 bases). Germline values: CDR1 SGHVS, CDR2 FQNEAQ. The CDR3 consists of 17 residues. V lost 0 bases and J lost 1, with 14 bases in between. The CDR3 bases are TGTGCCAGCAGCTTAGCGTCTCGGACTACTCGCACAGATACGCAGTATTTT. Protein: CASSLASRTTRTDTQYF.

A remark on this clonotype: The junction departs from germline at one end; a sequencing error may be responsible. CDR3: CASSLAGTGVGELLF. The CDR3 DNA reads as TGTGCCAGCAGCTTAGCGGGGACTGGCGTAGGGGAGCTGCTTTTT. J is TRBJ2-2 and V is TRBV11-1; D possibly corresponds to TRBD2 (6 bases). The germline gives CDR1 SGHAT, CDR2 FQDESV (reference sequence). The CDR3 is 15 residues long.

Remarks on this clonotype: This clone may be a read error of a much larger clone one base away. V gene TRBV10-2 combines with J gene TRBJ2-3, with unresolved D. Germline V lookup: CDR1 WSHSY, CDR2 SAAADI. The CDR3 is 15 amino acids. The CDR3 loop is CTSSESIGVTDTQYF. CDR3 sequence (DNA): TGCACCAGCAGTGAGTCGATCGGCGTCACAGATACGCAGTATTTT.

The V and J genes are TRBV7-9 and TRBJ1-3; D possibly corresponds to TRBD1 (5 bases). The CDR3 loop spans 15 amino acids. CDR1 and CDR2 (germline): SEHNR, FQNEAQ (reference sequence). Trimming shortened V by 0 bases and J by 7 bases, and 13 bases separated the two germline ends. CDR3 DNA: TGTGCCAGCAGCTTAGCCCGCGCCCGGGGGAACACCATATATTTT. The encoded protein is CASSLARARGNTIYF.

This rearrangement joins TRBV24-1 to TRBJ2-1, with a weak D call TRBD1 (5 bases). Germline V lookup: CDR1 KGHDR, CDR2 SFDVKD. V was clipped by 3 bases and J by 4 bases, with 9 bases between them. The CDR3 has 14 amino acids. CDR3 DNA: TGTGCCACCAGTGATACAGGTTTTTACAATGAGCAGTTCTTC. Its protein product is CATSDTGFYNEQFF.

This clonotype was detected many times. The V and J genes are TRBV11-2 and TRBJ2-3; D unresolved. CDR1 is SGHAT and CDR2 is FQNNGV in the germline V gene. Between the trimmed V and J ends, which lost 1 base and 6 bases, there was a span of 11 bases. The length of the CDR3 is 14 residues. The CDR3 nucleotides read TGTGCCAGCAGCTTAGGCACGTTCGGGGATACGCAGTATTTT. Its translation is CASSLGTFGDTQYF.

Notes on this clonotype: This could be a read error, since a much larger clone is one nucleotide away. J is TRBJ2-7 and V is TRBV6-2 or TRBV6-3; TRBD2 might be the D (6 bases). CDR3 length: 12 residues. Germline V gives CDR1 MNHEY, CDR2 SVGEGT. The germline V and J ends were trimmed by 2 bases and 4 bases, with 6 bases remaining between them. The CDR3 nucleotides are TGTGCCAGCAGTTACCGGGAGTACGAGCAGTACTTC. Protein product: CASSYREYEQYF.

A few counts support this clonotype. A much larger clone differs by one base, so this may be a read error. This chain uses TRBV6-1 with TRBJ2-7, with D uncertain. CDR1 is MNHNS and CDR2 is SASEGT in the germline V gene. The CDR3 spans 16 residues. V lost 1 base and J lost 5, with 18 bases in between. CDR3 sequence: CASSEGDGGASHEQYF. The CDR3 DNA follows: TGTGCCAGCAGTGAAGGAGATGGCGGTGCGAGCCACGAGCAGTACTTC.

This clonotype was detected a few times. A much larger clone sits a single nucleotide away, making a read error possible. The V gene is TRBV12-3 or TRBV12-4, the J gene TRBJ2-7; D is perhaps TRBD1 or TRBD2 (5 bases each). The ends were cut back, 7 bases at V and 7 bases at J, with 17 bases in the middle. The CDR3 is 13 amino acids. The CDR3 region is CASNTRAAGEQYF. CDR3 nucleotides: TGTGCCAGCAACACTAGAGCCGCAGGGGAGCAGTACTTC.

In this sample, this clonotype turned up many times. V is TRBV5-1 and J is TRBJ2-1; TRBD1 might be the D (6 bases). There are 15 residues in the CDR3. Trimming took off 4 bases at V and 2 bases at J, with 13 bases between the two ends. CDR1 SGHRS and CDR2 YFSETQ come from the germline V gene. The CDR3 nucleotides read TGCGCCAGCAGCATCACTGACAGGCCCTACAATGAGCAGTTCTTC. Its protein product is CASSITDRPYNEQFF. Full variable domain (missing parts from reference TRBV5-1 and TRBJ2-1): KAGVTQTPRYLIKTRGQQVTLSCSPISGHRSVSWYQQTPGQGLQFLFEYFSETQRNKGNFPGRFSGRQFSNSRSEMNVSTLELGDSALYLCASSITDRPYNEQFFGPGTRLTVL.

The gene calls are TRBV24-1 and TRBJ2-5; no clear D gene. Trimming shortened V by 3 bases and J by 5 bases, and 9 bases separated the two germline ends. The CDR3 has 13 residues. The germline V gene encodes CDR1 KGHDR and CDR2 SFDVKD. CDR3 nucleotides: TGTGCCACCAGTGATGCAGGTGCGGAGACCCAGTACTTC. It is translated as CATSDAGAETQYF.

The V and J genes are TRBV5-1 and TRBJ1-6; D not certain. Germline CDR1 reads SGHRS; CDR2 reads YFSETQ. The CDR3 length is 13 residues. The V and J ends lost 1 base and 13 bases respectively, with 12 bases between them. CDR3 sequence reads: CASSLSDNPPLHF. DNA for the CDR3: TGCGCCAGCAGCTTGTCAGATAATCCGCCCCTCCACTTT.

Comments on this clonotype: The conserved phenylalanine or tryptophan normally closing the CDR3 is absent here, so this likely arose from a read error. CDR3 DNA: TGTGCCAGCAGCCCGATAGCGGGAGTGGATATTAATGAGCAGTTCCTC. Its translation: CASSPIAGVDINEQFL. This chain links TRBV7-9 with TRBJ2-1; 9 bases are a match to TRBD2. The germline V gene has CDR1 SEHNR and CDR2 FQNEAQ (reference sequence). J was trimmed by 7 bases and V by 5 bases; bases with no gene match: 12. The CDR3 length is 16 residues.

Concerning this clonotype itself: Being one base from a much bigger clone, this may be a read error. CDR3: CGSSGTSGRVGSYNEQFF. As DNA, the CDR3 is TGTGGCAGCAGTGGGACTAGCGGGAGGGTTGGATCCTACAATGAGCAGTTCTTC. This sequence joins TRBV6-6 and TRBJ2-1; 16 bases are shared with TRBD2. CDR3 length: 18 amino acids. CDR1 and CDR2 (germline): MNHNY, SVGAGI (reference sequence).

On this clonotype itself: It is likely a read error, because the conserved phenylalanine at the end of the CDR3 is missing. The chain couples TRBV11-2 to TRBJ2-5, with D possibly matching TRBD1 (6 bases). Germline CDR1 SGHAT, CDR2 FQNNGV. The CDR3 has 15 amino acids. V lost 5 bases and J lost 7, with 20 bases in between. In DNA form, the CDR3 reads TGTGCCAGCAGCCGTGAGTCAGGGGTTTGGGTGACCCAGTACTAC. Protein sequence: CASSRESGVWVTQYY.

As to this clonotype: This may be a read error, as it is one base from a much larger clone. The rearrangement joins TRBV29-1 to TRBJ2-5; unclear D gene. Germline-derived CDR1 and CDR2 are SQVTM and ANQGSEA. Trimming pared 3 bases from V and 5 bases from J, leaving 19 bases between. The CDR3 is 15 amino acids. The CDR3 DNA reads as TGCAGCGTTGATTTCGGCGAAGGGCTGGGGGAGACCCAGTACTTC. Translating it yields CSVDFGEGLGETQYF.

This CDR3 is CTGSPEVSSYEQYF. The DNA for the CDR3 is TGTACCGGCAGTCCGGAGGTGAGCTCCTACGAGCAGTACTTC. The chain uses TRBV11-3 and TRBJ2-7; a weak D match, TRBD2 (5 bases). The CDR3 runs 14 residues. The germline CDR1 and CDR2 sequences are SGHNT and YENEEA.

This clonotype was seen ten or more times. The genes are TRBV29-1 and TRBJ2-7; 9 nucleotides line up with TRBD2. V shed 4 bases, J shed 5 bases, and the junction held 9 bases outside the gene matches. The CDR3 spans 14 residues. Germline V lookup: CDR1 SQVTM, CDR2 ANQGSEA. In DNA, the CDR3 is TGCAGCGTTGTAGGCGGGAGGGGAGTCGACGAGCAGTACTTC. Amino acids: CSVVGGRGVDEQYF.

For this clonotype: Being one base from a much bigger clone, this may be a read error. The chain couples TRBV6-5 to TRBJ2-7; no clear D gene. The V end lost 6 bases, the J end lost 0 bases, and 18 bases lay between the germline ends. Per germline, CDR1 MNHEY and CDR2 SVGAGI. The CDR3 has 16 residues. CDR3 amino acids: CASSRSATRRSYEQYF. The CDR3 nucleotides are TGTGCCAGCAGCCGCTCGGCGACACGACGCTCCTACGAGCAGTACTTC.

This CDR3 reads CSVLDGAVAYNEQFF. DNA of the CDR3: TGCAGCGTTCTCGATGGGGCAGTGGCCTACAATGAGCAGTTCTTC. V and J are TRBV29-1 and TRBJ2-1; TRBD1 might be the D (5 bases). Germline CDR1 and CDR2: SQVTM and ANQGSEA. CDR3 length equals 15 residues. Trimming removed 5 bases at V and 2 bases at J, with 16 bases between.

A remark on this clonotype: Given the absence of the conserved phenylalanine or tryptophan at the CDR3 end, a read error is likely. The J gene is TRBJ2-7, the V gene TRBV11-2; 14 bases are a match to TRBD2. The CDR3 has 20 amino acids. Germline values: CDR1 SGHAT, CDR2 FQNNGV. In DNA, the CDR3 is TGTTCCAGCAGCGCCATTTCCCGACTAGCGGGAGGGCAGAAACCCTATGAGCAGTACCTC. This encodes CSSSAISRLAGGQKPYEQYL.

As to this clonotype: This is likely a read error, given that the CDR3 carries no conserved phenylalanine or tryptophan at its end. The chain is built from TRBV29-1 and TRBJ1-5; D unresolved. The CDR3 runs to 15 residues. Germline CDR1 reads SQVTM; CDR2 reads ANQGSEA. Written as DNA, the CDR3 is TGCAGCGTTTCGAATGATGCCTATAGCGATCAGCCCCAGCATTTA. Its protein is CSVSNDAYSDQPQHL.

This clonotype was found many times. This chain uses TRBV29-1 with TRBJ1-2; D is uncertain. The V gene lost 7 bases and the J gene lost 1 base, with 10 bases spanning the gap. The CDR3 is 12 residues long. CDR1 and CDR2 (germline): SQVTM, ANQGSEA. The CDR3 DNA follows: TGCAGCGCCAATAGCGTTAACTATGGCTACACCTTC. Translating it yields CSANSVNYGYTF.

Of note for this clonotype: At one end the junction does not follow the germline gene, possibly because of a read error. The chain combines TRBV5-1 with TRBJ2-5; no definite D call. There are 14 residues in the CDR3. CDR1 SGHRS and CDR2 YFSETQ come from the germline V gene. The CDR3, as DNA: TGCGCCAGCAGTTTGGAGCTTAGGAGAGAGACCCAGTACTTC. This sequence encodes CASSLELRRETQYF.